The 2 T cell receptor beta chains below were found in one sample sequenced in a study of blood T cell repertoires in COVID-19. Assay used: immunoSEQ multiplex PCR; TCRdb lists only in-frame clones, some missing. This table holds about 190,000 clones, roughly 84% found once. Sequencing was performed on PBMCs or T cells enriched from blood (not recorded which). Receptor source: a woman aged 25 to 39 who had recovered from COVID-19.

This clone was detected once. The V and J genes are TRBV20-1 and TRBJ1-1, with unresolved D. V lost 6 bases and J 4 bases, leaving 6 bases between the germline ends. The CDR3 contains 10 residues. Per germline, CDR1 DFQATT and CDR2 SNEGSKA (reference sequence). The CDR3 here is CSARGTEAFF. The CDR3 DNA sequence: TGCAGTGCGCGGGGCACTGAAGCTTTCTTT.

The rearrangement uses TRBV10-1 and TRBJ1-1; D gene uncertain. Germline V gene data show CDR1 as WNHNN and CDR2 as SYGVQD (reference sequence). V was clipped by 0 bases and J by 1 base, with 6 bases between them. The CDR3 spans 14 residues. The CDR3 loop reads CASSESKRNTEAFF. CDR3 nucleotides: TGCGCCAGCAGTGAGTCGAAGAGGAACACTGAAGCTTTCTTT.